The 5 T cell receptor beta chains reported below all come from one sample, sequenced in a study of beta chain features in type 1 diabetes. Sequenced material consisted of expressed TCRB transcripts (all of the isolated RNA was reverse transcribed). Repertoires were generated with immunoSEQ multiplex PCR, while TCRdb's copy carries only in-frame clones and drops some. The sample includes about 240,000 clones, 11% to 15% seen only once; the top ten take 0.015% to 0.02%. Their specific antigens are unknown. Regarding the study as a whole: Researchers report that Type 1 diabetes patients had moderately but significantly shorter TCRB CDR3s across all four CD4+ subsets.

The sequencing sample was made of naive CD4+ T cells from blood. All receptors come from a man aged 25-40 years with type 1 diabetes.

CDR3 region: CASSQGRPPYNEQFF. The CDR3 nucleotides read TGCGCCAGCAGCCAAGGGAGGCCTCCTTACAATGAGCAGTTCTTC. V usage is TRBV4-1 and J usage is TRBJ2-1; TRBD2 is a possible D gene (5 bases). CDR3 length: 15 amino acids. The germline V gene encodes CDR1 MGHRA and CDR2 YSYEKL. Trimming stripped 1 base from V and 4 bases from J, with 11 bases between.

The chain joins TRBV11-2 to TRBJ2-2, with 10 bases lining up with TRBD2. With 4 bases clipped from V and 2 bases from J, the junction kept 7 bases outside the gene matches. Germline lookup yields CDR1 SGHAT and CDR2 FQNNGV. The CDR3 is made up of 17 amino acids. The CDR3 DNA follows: TGTGCCAGCAGCTCCGGAGGGACTAGCGTTAACACCGGGGAGCTGTTTTTT. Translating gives CASSSGGTSVNTGELFF. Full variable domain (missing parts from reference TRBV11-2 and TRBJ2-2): EAGVAQSPRYKIIEKRQSVAFWCNPISGHATLYWYQQILGQGPKLLIQFQNNGVVDDSQLPKDRFSAERLKGVDSTLKIQPAKLEDSAVYLCASSSGGTSVNTGELFFGEGSRLTVL.

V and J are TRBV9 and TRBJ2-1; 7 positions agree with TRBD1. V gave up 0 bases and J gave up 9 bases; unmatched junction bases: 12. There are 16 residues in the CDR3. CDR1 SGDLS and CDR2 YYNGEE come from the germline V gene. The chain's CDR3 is CASSVVGAPGGSEQFF. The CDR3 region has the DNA TGTGCCAGCAGCGTAGTGGGGGCCCCAGGGGGTAGTGAGCAGTTCTTC.

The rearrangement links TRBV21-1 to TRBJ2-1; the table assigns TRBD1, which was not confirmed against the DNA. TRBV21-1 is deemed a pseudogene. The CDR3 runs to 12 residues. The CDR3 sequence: CASSKGRGEQFF. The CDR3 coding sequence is TGTGCCAGCAGCAAAGGTAGGGGGGAGCAGTTCTTC.

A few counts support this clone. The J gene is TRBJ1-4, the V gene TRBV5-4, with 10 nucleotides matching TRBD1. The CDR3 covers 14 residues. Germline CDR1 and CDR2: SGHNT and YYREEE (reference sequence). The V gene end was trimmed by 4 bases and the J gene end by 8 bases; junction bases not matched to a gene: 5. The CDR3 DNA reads TGTGCCAGCAGCCCAGGGACAGGGGAAGAAAAACTGTTTTTT. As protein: CASSPGTGEEKLFF. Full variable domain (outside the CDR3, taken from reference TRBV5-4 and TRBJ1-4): ETGVTQSPTHLIKTRGQQVTLRCSSQSGHNTVSWYQQALGQGPQFIFQYYREEENGRGNFPPRFSGLQFPNYSSELNVNALELDDSALYLCASSPGTGEEKLFFGSGTQLSVL.